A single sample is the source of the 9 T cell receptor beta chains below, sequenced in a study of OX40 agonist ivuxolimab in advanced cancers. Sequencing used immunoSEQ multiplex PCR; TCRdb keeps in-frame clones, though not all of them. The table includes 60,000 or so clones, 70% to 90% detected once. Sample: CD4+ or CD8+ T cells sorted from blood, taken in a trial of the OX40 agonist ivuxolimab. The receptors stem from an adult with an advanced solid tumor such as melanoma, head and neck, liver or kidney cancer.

The DNA of the CDR3 is TGTGCCAGCAGGCGCCGGTTCCGAGGTGCAACTAATGAAAAACTGTTTTTT. Amino acid sequence: CASRRRFRGATNEKLFF. This chain links TRBV28 with TRBJ1-4, with D unclear. CDR1 is MDHEN and CDR2 is SYDVKM in the germline V gene. Deletions cut 6 bases from V and 0 bases from J, with 17 bases between. The CDR3 is 17 amino acids.

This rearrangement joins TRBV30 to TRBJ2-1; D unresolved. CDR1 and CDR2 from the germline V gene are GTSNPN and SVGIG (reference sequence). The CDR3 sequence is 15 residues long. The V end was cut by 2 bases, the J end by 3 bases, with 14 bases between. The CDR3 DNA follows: TGTGCCTGGAGTTCGCCTTATGCTGTCTACAATGAGCAGTTCTTC. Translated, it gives CAWSSPYAVYNEQFF.

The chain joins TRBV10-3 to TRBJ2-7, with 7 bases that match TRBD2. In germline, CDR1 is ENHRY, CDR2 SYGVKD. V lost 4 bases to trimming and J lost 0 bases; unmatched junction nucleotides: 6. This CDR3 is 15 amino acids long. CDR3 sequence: CAISANRDYSYEQYF. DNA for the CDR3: TGTGCCATCAGTGCGAACCGGGACTACTCCTACGAGCAGTACTTC.

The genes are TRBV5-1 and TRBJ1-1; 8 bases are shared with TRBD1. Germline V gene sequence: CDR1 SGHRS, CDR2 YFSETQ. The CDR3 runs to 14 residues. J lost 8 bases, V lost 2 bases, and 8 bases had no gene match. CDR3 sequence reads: CASSFGQGGKEAFF. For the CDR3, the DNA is TGCGCCAGCAGCTTCGGACAGGGAGGGAAAGAAGCTTTCTTT.

DNA of the CDR3: TGCAGCGTTCTTCTCCAGGGACATCGCAATCAGCCCCAGCATTTT. This translates into CSVLLQGHRNQPQHF. The genes are TRBV29-1 and TRBJ1-5; TRBD1 might be the D (6 bases). Germline CDR1 SQVTM, CDR2 ANQGSEA. This CDR3 is 15 amino acids long. V dropped 5 bases and J dropped 2 bases, with 16 bases sitting between them. Filled out from reference TRBV29-1 and TRBJ1-5, the complete variable domain reads SAVISQKPSRDICQRGTSLTIQCQVDSQVTMMFWYRQQPGQSLTLIATANQGSEATYESGFVIDKFPISRPNLTFSTLTVSNMSPEDSSIYLCSVLLQGHRNQPQHFGDGTRLSIL.

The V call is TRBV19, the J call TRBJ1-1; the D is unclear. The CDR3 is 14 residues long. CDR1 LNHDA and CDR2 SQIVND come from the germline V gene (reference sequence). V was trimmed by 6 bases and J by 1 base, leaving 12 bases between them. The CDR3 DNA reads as TGTGCCAGTAGAAGAGACCTACAGAACACTGAAGCTTTCTTT. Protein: CASRRDLQNTEAFF.

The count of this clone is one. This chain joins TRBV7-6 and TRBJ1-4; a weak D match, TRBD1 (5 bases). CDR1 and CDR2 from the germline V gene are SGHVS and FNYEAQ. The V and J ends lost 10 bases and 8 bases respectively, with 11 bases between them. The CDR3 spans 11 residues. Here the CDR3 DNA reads TGTGCCACCGGGACTAGCGAAAAACTGTTTTTT. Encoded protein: CATGTSEKLFF.

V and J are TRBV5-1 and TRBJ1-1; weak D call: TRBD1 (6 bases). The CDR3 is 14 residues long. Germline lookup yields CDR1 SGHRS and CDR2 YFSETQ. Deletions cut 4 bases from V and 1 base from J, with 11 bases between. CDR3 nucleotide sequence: TGCGCCAGCAGCCCCGGGGGGCGGAACACTGAAGCTTTCTTT. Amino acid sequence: CASSPGGRNTEAFF. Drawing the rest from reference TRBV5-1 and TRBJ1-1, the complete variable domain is KAGVTQTPRYLIKTRGQQVTLSCSPISGHRSVSWYQQTPGQGLQFLFEYFSETQRNKGNFPGRFSGRQFSNSRSEMNVSTLELGDSALYLCASSPGGRNTEAFFGQGTRLTVV.

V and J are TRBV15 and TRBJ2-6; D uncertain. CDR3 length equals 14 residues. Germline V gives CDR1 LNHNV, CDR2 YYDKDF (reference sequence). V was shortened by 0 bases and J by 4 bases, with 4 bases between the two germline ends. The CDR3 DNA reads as TGTGCCACCAGCAGAGATGTCGGGGCCAACGTCCTGACTTTC. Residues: CATSRDVGANVLTF.